This TCR beta chain was identified in a study of blood T cells in healthy people across ages. The length of the CDR3 is 14 residues. PCR was performed a second time for about 7 to 12 cycles using a sample-barcoded 5' primer and a J-beta primer mix. Each cDNA was tagged by a template-switch adaptor containing 12 random nucleotides. One entry per CDR3 protein results from TCRdb running MiXCR on the 5' RACE reads. The profile shows approximately 1,000,000 distinct CDR3 sequences, 35% to 40% of them singletons. The rearrangement joins TRBV12-3 or TRBV12-4 to TRBJ2-1; D not resolved. Matching the DNA end better, TRBJ2-7 makes the J call doubtful. The source of this sequence is a man younger than 35 in good health. Sequenced sample: blood. This chain's CDR3 is CASSLARSHNEQYF. For the CDR3, the DNA is TGTGCCAGCAGTTTAGCCCGCTCCCACAATGAGCAGTACTTC.